This TCR beta chain was sequenced during a study of T cell repertoires in cytomegalovirus infection. As for the study in general: Public signatures in TCR beta pointed to CMV infection and matching HLA type. Notes on the study in general: HLA-C-restricted TCR beta clonotypes specific for CMV led the ex vivo response.

This clonotype was observed a few times. Its antigen is unidentified. CDR1 and CDR2 from the germline V gene are MNHEY and SMNVEV (reference sequence). Losses at the gene ends were 6 bases for V and 6 bases for J; bases not matched to a gene: 12. CDR3 length equals 16 residues. MiXCR, applied by TCRdb to the reads, yields one record per CDR3 protein. The sample lists tens of thousands of distinct CDR3 sequences; about 19% were seen once. Sequences were derived from CD8+ T cells from cultured PBMCs, sampled from culture after CMV antigen stimulation. The chain is built from TRBV27 and TRBJ2-7; 12 nucleotides line up with TRBD2. This clonotype originated in a human donor in good health (CMV status not recorded). Some clones in this sample may be carry-over from other donors' samples. CDR3 sequence reads: CASRGATSGSSGEQYF. The CDR3 bases are TGTGCCAGCAGGGGGGCGACTAGCGGGAGTTCGGGCGAGCAGTACTTC.